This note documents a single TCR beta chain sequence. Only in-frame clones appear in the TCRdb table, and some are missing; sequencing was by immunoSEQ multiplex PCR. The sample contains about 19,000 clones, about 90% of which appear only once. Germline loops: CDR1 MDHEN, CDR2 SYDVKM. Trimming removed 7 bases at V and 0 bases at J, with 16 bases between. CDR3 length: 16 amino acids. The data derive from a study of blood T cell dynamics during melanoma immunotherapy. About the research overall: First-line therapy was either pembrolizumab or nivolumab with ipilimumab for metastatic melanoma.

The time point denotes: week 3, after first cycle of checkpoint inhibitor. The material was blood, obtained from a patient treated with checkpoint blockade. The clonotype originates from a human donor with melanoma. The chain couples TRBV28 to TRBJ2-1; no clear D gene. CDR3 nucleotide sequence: TGTGCCAGCATCTCCTACCAGCCGAGCTCCTACAATGAGCAGTTCTTC. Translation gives CASISYQPSSYNEQFF.